This TCR beta chain was captured by sequencing in a study of shared clonotypes between healthy human individuals. The CDR3 runs 14 residues. The V end was cut by 7 bases, the J end by 4 bases, with 14 bases between. Germline V gene lookup returns CDR1 MDHEN and CDR2 SYDVKM. An even split of each subset's genomic DNA across several immunoSEQ plates was performed. TCRdb keeps only in-frame clones here, not all; method: immunoSEQ multiplex PCR. The data hold 2.5 million or so clones, with around nine tenths observed a single time. The chain uses TRBV28 and TRBJ1-5; no definite D call. Input material: naive CD4+ T cells sorted from blood. The subset denotes: CD45RA+ positively selected. This receptor was identified in a man aged 18 to 29 in good health. The CDR3 reads CASTSVGVNQPQHF. In DNA, the CDR3 is TGTGCCAGCACTAGTGTTGGGGTGAATCAGCCCCAGCATTTT.